The 24 T cell receptor beta chains listed next were all sequenced from one sample in a study of T and B cells in COVID-19 patients. Multiplex PCR with BIOMED2 TRB-A/B primer pools amplified TRB rearrangements. TCRdb re-analysed the multiplex PCR reads in MiXCR, keeping a single row per CDR3 protein. The sample carries about 7,800 distinct CDR3 sequences, about 38% recorded once. TRB was amplified from about 250-500 ng of blood genomic DNA. The sample consisted of blood. The receptor source for this set is a human donor who had recovered from COVID-19.

There are a few counts of this clonotype. This chain links TRBV7-2 with TRBJ2-3, with D possibly matching TRBD1 (6 bases). CDR1 is SGHTA, CDR2 FQGNSA, per germline. This CDR3 is 15 amino acids long. Trimming cost V 1 base and J 4 bases, with 12 bases left between them. This chain's CDR3 is CASSLVEQGPDTQYF. CDR3 coding DNA: TGTGCCAGCAGCTTAGTCGAACAGGGACCAGATACGCAGTATTTT.

This clonotype was found a few times. This chain uses TRBV15 with TRBJ2-2, with TRBD2 matching over 13 bases. Germline V gene data show CDR1 as LNHNV and CDR2 as YYDKDF (reference sequence). V lost 3 bases, J lost 0 bases, and 10 bases stayed unmatched. This CDR3 contains 20 residues. This chain's CDR3 is CATSSRAGTSGASNTGELFF. The CDR3 DNA is TGTGCCACCAGCAGTCGCGCCGGGACTAGCGGGGCCTCGAACACCGGGGAGCTGTTTTTT.

CDR3 amino acids: CASSFRTSGGTGELFF. In nucleotides, the CDR3 is TGCGCCAGCAGCTTCAGGACTAGCGGGGGCACCGGGGAGCTGTTTTTT. The chain has TRBV5-1 and TRBJ2-2, with 13 bases that match TRBD2. The V segment lost 2 bases and the J segment 4 bases; nucleotides outside the gene matches: 2. The CDR3 contains 16 residues. Germline V gives CDR1 SGHRS, CDR2 YFSETQ.

This clonotype was seen only once. The chain is built from TRBV30 and TRBJ1-2; D may be TRBD1 (5 bases). CDR3 length equals 14 residues. The germline V gene has CDR1 GTSNPN and CDR2 SVGIG (reference sequence). Trimming pared 4 bases from V and 3 bases from J, leaving 15 bases between. DNA of the CDR3: TGTGCCTGGACTTCGGGGGGGTCAGACTATGGCTACACCTTC. Translated, it gives CAWTSGGSDYGYTF.

This clonotype was recorded a few times. The chain combines TRBV5-5 with TRBJ2-3; tentative D call: TRBD1 (5 bases). Per the germline V gene, CDR1 is SGHKS and CDR2 is YYEKEE (reference sequence). V gave up 3 bases and J gave up 3 bases, with 11 bases separating them. This CDR3 spans 14 amino acids. The CDR3 is CASSSPKGTDTQYF. The CDR3 region has the DNA TGTGCCAGCAGCTCCCCCAAGGGGACAGATACGCAGTATTTT.

This clonotype has a handful of counts. The chain carries TRBV5-4 and TRBJ1-2; D unresolved. The CDR3 consists of 14 residues. Trimming removed 4 bases from V and 6 bases from J, with 16 bases in between. Germline assignment: CDR1 SGHNT and CDR2 YYREEE (reference sequence). In nucleotides, the CDR3 is TGTGCCAGCAGCCAGCCACCCAGTCTTGATGGCTACACCTTC. Its protein is CASSQPPSLDGYTF.

The V call is TRBV30, the J call TRBJ2-5; no firm D call. In germline, CDR1 is GTSNPN, CDR2 SVGIG (reference sequence). This CDR3 region has 13 residues. V was cut by 6 bases and J by 0 bases, with 11 bases left in between. CDR3 DNA: TGTGCCTGCCCCTCGGGCAACCAAGAGACCCAGTACTTC. Protein product: CACPSGNQETQYF.

Written as DNA, the CDR3 is TGTGCCAGCAGCTTAGGGACTAGCGGGGGGGAGCTGTTTTTT. It yields the protein CASSLGTSGGELFF. The chain has TRBV7-2 and TRBJ2-2, with 11 positions matching TRBD2. V was pared by 1 base and J by 8 bases, with 0 bases of the junction left unmatched. CDR3 length equals 14 residues. CDR1 and CDR2 from the germline V gene are SGHTA and FQGNSA.

This clonotype is labeled medium-sized. The chain has TRBV30 and TRBJ2-3; a weak D match, TRBD1 (5 bases). Germline CDR1 is GTSNPN and CDR2 is SVGIG (reference sequence). This CDR3 is 13 amino acids long. Trimming shortened V by 2 bases and J by 4 bases, and 10 bases separated the two germline ends. CDR3 amino acids: CAWSSPRADTQYF. The DNA for the CDR3 is TGTGCCTGGAGTTCACCCAGGGCAGATACGCAGTATTTT.

The rearrangement joins TRBV21-1 to TRBJ2-7; the table assigns TRBD1, which was not confirmed against the DNA. TRBV21-1 is listed as a pseudogene. This CDR3 has 14 residues. This chain's CDR3 is CASSKRDSSYEQYV. The CDR3 DNA is TGTGCCAGCAGCAAAAGGGACAGCTCCTACGAGCAGTACGTC.

The CDR3 sequence: CASSLAGPNTGELFF. In DNA form, the CDR3 reads TGTGCCAGCAGCTTGGCGGGGCCGAACACCGGGGAGCTGTTTTTT. The chain uses TRBV5-6 and TRBJ2-2; D could derive from TRBD1 or TRBD2 (5 bases each). This CDR3 is 15 amino acids long. CDR1 is SGHDT and CDR2 is YYEEEE in the germline V gene. V dropped 0 bases and J dropped 0 bases, with 6 bases sitting between them.

This clonotype was found a few times. The V gene is TRBV27, the J gene TRBJ2-7; 8 bases are a match to TRBD2. There are 16 residues in the CDR3. Germline assignment: CDR1 MNHEY and CDR2 SMNVEV (reference sequence). V shed 4 bases and J 7 bases; nucleotides not matched to a gene: 15. In nucleotides, the CDR3 is TGTGCCAGCAGTTCGGCAGCGGGAGTGGGTCCCGGGGAGCAGTACTTC. Translation gives CASSSAAGVGPGEQYF.

This sequence joins TRBV7-2 and TRBJ2-2; D is possibly TRBD1 or TRBD2 (5 bases each). V lost 5 bases and J 9 bases, leaving 19 bases between the germline ends. Germline lookup yields CDR1 SGHTA and CDR2 FQGNSA. The CDR3 extends over 15 amino acids. Here the CDR3 DNA reads TGTGCCAGCAGCCAAGACTGGGACCCAGGACGGGAGCTGTTTTTT. Protein sequence: CASSQDWDPGRELFF.

This rearrangement joins TRBV6-5 to TRBJ2-3, with 8 bases matching TRBD2. Germline assignment: CDR1 MNHEY and CDR2 SVGAGI. The CDR3 length is 17 residues. The V and J ends lost 2 bases and 8 bases, in that order; junction bases with no gene match: 15. CDR3 region: CASSYEGRRGGTGTQYF. The DNA for the CDR3 is TGTGCCAGCAGTTACGAAGGGCGACGGGGGGGAACGGGTACGCAGTATTTT.

V usage is TRBV19 and J usage is TRBJ2-1, with D unresolved. Germline-derived CDR1 and CDR2 are LNHDA and SQIVND (reference sequence). The CDR3 spans 15 residues. Deletions cut 4 bases from V and 5 bases from J, with 15 bases between. The DNA of the CDR3 is TGTGCCAGTAGTACCCGGCCCCTCAGAAACAATGAGCAGTTCTTC. Its protein is CASSTRPLRNNEQFF.

The chain joins TRBV6-1 to TRBJ2-3, with TRBD1 matching over 7 bases. This CDR3 comprises 15 residues. The ends lost 6 bases at V and 5 bases at J; junction bases unmatched: 11. CDR1 is MNHNS, CDR2 SASEGT, per germline. The CDR3 nucleotides read TGTGCCAGCAGCCACGACAGGGATCCAGGAGATACGCAGTATTTT. Translated: CASSHDRDPGDTQYF.

CDR3 in amino acids: CASNTRDRGGLEQFF. As DNA, the CDR3 is TGTGCCAGCAACACCCGGGACAGGGGAGGACTAGAGCAGTTCTTC. This rearrangement joins TRBV6-5 to TRBJ2-1, with 10 bases fitting TRBD1. Trimming at V came to 7 bases and at J to 10 bases, leaving 13 bases not matched to a gene. This CDR3 spans 15 amino acids. Looked up from germline, CDR1 is MNHEY and CDR2 is SVGAGI.

This clonotype showed up just a few times. This rearrangement joins TRBV6-1 to TRBJ2-7; 8 bases line up with TRBD2. The germline gives CDR1 MNHNS, CDR2 SASEGT. This CDR3 comprises 15 residues. The V gene end was trimmed by 2 bases and the J gene end by 7 bases; junction bases not matched to a gene: 10. CDR3 in DNA: TGTGCCAGCAGTGAACTGGTAGCGGGGCCGGGGGAGCAGTACTTC. Translation: CASSELVAGPGEQYF.

This clonotype rates as medium-sized. The chain's CDR3 is CSVVAGVYEQYF. CDR3 coding DNA: TGCAGCGTGGTAGCGGGAGTGTACGAGCAGTACTTC. The rearrangement links TRBV29-1 to TRBJ2-7, with 9 bases matching TRBD2. The CDR3 totals 12 residues. V shed 6 bases and J 4 bases; nucleotides not matched to a gene: 4. Germline assignment: CDR1 SQVTM and CDR2 ANQGSEA.

The rearrangement links TRBV27 to TRBJ2-1; TRBD1 matches at 7 bases. Germline V gene sequence: CDR1 MNHEY, CDR2 SMNVEV (reference sequence). This CDR3 spans 15 amino acids. V lost 3 bases and J lost 2; bases outside the gene matches: 4. The CDR3 here is CASSFSQGAYNEQFF. The CDR3 coding sequence is TGTGCCAGCAGTTTCAGTCAGGGGGCCTACAATGAGCAGTTCTTC.

This CDR3 is CASSLREAYEQYF. CDR3 DNA sequence: TGTGCCAGCAGTTTAAGGGAGGCCTACGAGCAGTACTTC. This chain connects TRBV27 to TRBJ2-7; weak D call: TRBD2 (6 bases). CDR3 length equals 13 residues. Germline CDR1 reads MNHEY; CDR2 reads SMNVEV (reference sequence). V gave up 2 bases and J gave up 2 bases, with 7 bases separating them.

In DNA form, the CDR3 reads TGTGCCAGCAGTTATGGCCAAGTGAACACTGAAGCTTTCTTT. It translates to CASSYGQVNTEAFF. The rearrangement joins TRBV6-5 to TRBJ1-1; D is ambiguous. The CDR3 covers 14 residues. With 3 bases removed from V and 0 bases from J, the gap between germline ends came to 8 bases. Germline CDR1 and CDR2: MNHEY and SVGAGI.

The CDR3: CASSILGEQFF. The CDR3 DNA reads TGTGCCAGCAGCATCCTTGGAGAGCAGTTCTTC. The chain carries TRBV7-9 and TRBJ2-1; D unresolved. Looked up from germline, CDR1 is SEHNR and CDR2 is FQNEAQ (reference sequence). CDR3 size: 11 residues. V shed 5 bases and J shed 10 bases, with 9 bases lying between them. Full variable domain (rest looked up from reference TRBV7-9 and TRBJ2-1): DTGVSQNPRHKITKRGQNVTFRCDPISEHNRLYWYRQTLGQGPEFLTYFQNEAQLEKSRLLSDRFSAERPKGSFSTLEIQRTEQGDSAMYLCASSILGEQFFGPGTRLTVL.

The chain uses TRBV6-5 and TRBJ2-7; TRBD2 matches at 12 bases. V lost 0 bases and J lost 3; bases outside the gene matches: 0. Germline V lookup: CDR1 MNHEY, CDR2 SVGAGI. The CDR3 runs to 15 residues. The CDR3 spells CASSYSTSGSYEQYF. CDR3 DNA: TGTGCCAGCAGTTACTCGACTAGCGGGAGCTACGAGCAGTACTTC.